The sequence of this T cell receptor (beta chain) was determined in a study of control samples from healthy donors and cancer patients. Germline assignment: CDR1 SGHRS and CDR2 YFSETQ. This CDR3 has 16 amino acids. The germline V and J ends were trimmed by 2 bases and 0 bases, with 9 bases remaining between them. Here immunoSEQ multiplex PCR was the method, and the copy in TCRdb shows in-frame clones only, minus some. The sample has more than 65,000 clones, more than 75% seen once. The chain recombines TRBV5-1 with TRBJ2-6; no reliable D call. The source of this sequence is a man in his fifties in good health. Sequencing was done on a sample of blood. The CDR3 loop is CASSFDVSSGANVLTF. As DNA, the CDR3 is TGCGCCAGCAGCTTCGACGTTAGCTCTGGGGCCAACGTCCTGACTTTC. The whole variable domain, filled in from reference TRBV5-1 and TRBJ2-6, reads KAGVTQTPRYLIKTRGQQVTLSCSPISGHRSVSWYQQTPGQGLQFLFEYFSETQRNKGNFPGRFSGRQFSNSRSEMNVSTLELGDSALYLCASSFDVSSGANVLTFGAGSRLTVL.